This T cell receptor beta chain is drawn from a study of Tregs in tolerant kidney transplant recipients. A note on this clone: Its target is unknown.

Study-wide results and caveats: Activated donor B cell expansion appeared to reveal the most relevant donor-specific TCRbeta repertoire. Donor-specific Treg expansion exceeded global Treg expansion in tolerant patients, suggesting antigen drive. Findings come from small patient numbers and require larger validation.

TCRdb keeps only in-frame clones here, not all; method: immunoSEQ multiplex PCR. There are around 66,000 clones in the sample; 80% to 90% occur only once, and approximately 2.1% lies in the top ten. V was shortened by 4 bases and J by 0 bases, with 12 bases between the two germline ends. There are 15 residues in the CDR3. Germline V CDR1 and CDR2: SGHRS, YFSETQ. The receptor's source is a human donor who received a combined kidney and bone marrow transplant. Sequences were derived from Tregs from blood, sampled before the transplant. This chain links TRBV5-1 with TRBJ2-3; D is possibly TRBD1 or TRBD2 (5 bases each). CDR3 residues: CASSPGTASTDTQYF. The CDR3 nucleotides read TGCGCCAGCAGCCCAGGGACGGCTAGCACAGATACGCAGTATTTT.